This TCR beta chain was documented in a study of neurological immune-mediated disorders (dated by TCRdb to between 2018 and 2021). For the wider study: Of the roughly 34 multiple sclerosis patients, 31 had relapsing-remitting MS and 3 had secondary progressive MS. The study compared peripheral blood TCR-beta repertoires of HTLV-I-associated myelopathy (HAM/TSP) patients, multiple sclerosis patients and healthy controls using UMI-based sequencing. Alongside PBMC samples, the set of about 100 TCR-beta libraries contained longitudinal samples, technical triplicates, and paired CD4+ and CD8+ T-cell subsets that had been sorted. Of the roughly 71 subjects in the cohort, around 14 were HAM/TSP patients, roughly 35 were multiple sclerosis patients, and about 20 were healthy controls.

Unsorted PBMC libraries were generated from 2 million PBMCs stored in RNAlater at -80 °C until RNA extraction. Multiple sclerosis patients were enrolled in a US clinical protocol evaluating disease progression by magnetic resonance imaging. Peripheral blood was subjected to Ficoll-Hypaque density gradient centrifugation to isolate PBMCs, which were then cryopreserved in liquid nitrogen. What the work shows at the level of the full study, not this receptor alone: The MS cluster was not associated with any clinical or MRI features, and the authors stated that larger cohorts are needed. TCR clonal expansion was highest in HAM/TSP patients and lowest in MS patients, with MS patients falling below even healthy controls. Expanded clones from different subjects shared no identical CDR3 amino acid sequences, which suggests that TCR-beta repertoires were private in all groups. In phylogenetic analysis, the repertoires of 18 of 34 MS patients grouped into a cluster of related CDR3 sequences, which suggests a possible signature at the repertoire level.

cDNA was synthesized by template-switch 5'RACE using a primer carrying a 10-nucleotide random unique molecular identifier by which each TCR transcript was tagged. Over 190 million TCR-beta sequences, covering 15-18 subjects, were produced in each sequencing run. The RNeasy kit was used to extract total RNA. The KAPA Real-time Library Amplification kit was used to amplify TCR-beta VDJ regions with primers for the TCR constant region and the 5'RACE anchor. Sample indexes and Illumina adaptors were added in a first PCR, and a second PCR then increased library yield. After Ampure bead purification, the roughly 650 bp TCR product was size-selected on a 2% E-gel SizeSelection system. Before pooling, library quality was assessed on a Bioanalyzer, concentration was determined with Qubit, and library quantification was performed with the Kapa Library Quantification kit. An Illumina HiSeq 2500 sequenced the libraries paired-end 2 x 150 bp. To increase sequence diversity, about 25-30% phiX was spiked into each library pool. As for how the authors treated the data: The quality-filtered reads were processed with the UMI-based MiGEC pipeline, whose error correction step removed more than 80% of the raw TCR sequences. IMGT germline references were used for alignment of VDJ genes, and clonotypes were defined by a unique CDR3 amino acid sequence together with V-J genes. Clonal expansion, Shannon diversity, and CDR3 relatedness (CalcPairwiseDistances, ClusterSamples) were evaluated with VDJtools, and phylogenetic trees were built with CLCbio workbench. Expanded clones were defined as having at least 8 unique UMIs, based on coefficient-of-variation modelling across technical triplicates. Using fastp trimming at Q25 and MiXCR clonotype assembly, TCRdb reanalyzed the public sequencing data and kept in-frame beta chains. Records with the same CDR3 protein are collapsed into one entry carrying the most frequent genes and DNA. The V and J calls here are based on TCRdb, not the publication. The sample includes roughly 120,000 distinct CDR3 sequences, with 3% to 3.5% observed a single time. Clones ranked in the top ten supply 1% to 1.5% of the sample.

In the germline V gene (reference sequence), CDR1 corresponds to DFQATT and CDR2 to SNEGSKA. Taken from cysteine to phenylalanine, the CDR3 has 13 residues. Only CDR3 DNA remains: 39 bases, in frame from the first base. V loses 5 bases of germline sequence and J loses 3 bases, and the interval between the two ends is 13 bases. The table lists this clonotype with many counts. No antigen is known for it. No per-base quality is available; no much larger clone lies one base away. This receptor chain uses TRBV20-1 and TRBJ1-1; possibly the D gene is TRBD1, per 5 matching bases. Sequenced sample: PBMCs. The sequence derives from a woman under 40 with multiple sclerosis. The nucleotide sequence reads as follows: TGCAGTGCTCTCGGGGCGGGCCACACTGAAGCTTTCTTT. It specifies CSALGAGHTEAFF.